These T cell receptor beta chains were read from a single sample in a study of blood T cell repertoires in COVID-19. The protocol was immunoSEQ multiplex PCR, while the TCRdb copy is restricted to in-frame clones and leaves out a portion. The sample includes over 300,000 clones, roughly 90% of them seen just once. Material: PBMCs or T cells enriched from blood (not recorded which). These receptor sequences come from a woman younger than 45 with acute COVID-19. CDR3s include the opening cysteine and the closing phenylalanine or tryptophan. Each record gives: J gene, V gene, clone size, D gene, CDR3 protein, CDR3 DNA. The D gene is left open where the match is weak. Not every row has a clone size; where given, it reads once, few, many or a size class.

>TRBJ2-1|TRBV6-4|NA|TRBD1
CASSELGTGRPFF
TGTGCCAGCAGTGAGCTCGGGACAGGCCGCCCGTTCTTC
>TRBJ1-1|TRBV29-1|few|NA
CSVLQGASTEAFF
TGCAGCGTCTTACAGGGTGCTAGCACTGAAGCTTTCTTT
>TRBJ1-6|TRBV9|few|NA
CASNQGARNSPLHF
TGTGCCAGCAACCAAGGGGCGCGTAATTCACCCCTCCACTTT
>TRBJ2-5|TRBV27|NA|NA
CASSLTTGETQYF
TGTGCCAGCAGTTTGACTACTGGGGAGACCCAGTACTTC
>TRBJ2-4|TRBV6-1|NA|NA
CASSDRQKRENIQYF
TGTGCCAGCAGTGACCGACAGAAGAGAGAAAACATTCAGTACTTC
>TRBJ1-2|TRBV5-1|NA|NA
CASREAYRVNYGYTF
TGCGCCAGCAGAGAAGCATACAGGGTAAACTATGGCTACACCTTC
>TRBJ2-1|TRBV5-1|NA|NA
CASSFAGVGEQFF
TGCGCCAGCAGCTTTGCAGGGGTCGGGGAGCAGTTCTTC
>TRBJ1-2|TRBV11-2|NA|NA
CASSLTPSFYGYTF
TGTGCCAGCAGCTTGACTCCTTCTTTCTATGGCTACACCTTC
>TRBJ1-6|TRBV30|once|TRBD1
CAWSPDREAPLHF
TGTGCCTGGAGTCCTGACAGGGAGGCACCCCTCCACTTT
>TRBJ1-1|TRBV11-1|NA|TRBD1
CASSLTGRPTEAFF
TGTGCCAGCAGCTTGACAGGGAGGCCGACTGAAGCTTTCTTT
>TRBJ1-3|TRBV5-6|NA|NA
CASSPPDANTIYF
TGTGCCAGCAGCCCGCCAGATGCAAACACCATATATTTT
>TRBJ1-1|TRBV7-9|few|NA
CASRGTSRGTEAFF
TGTGCCAGCAGGGGTACTTCTAGGGGCACTGAAGCTTTCTTT
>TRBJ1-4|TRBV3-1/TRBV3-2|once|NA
CASSQAATNEKLFF
TGTGCCAGCAGCCAAGCCGCAACTAATGAAAAACTGTTTTTT
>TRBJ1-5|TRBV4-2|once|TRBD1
CASSQGRDRDQPQHF
TGTGCCAGCAGCCAAGGTCGGGACAGGGATCAGCCCCAGCATTTT
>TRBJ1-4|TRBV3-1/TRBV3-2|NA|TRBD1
CASSQGGTGVDEKLFF
TGTGCCAGCAGCCAAGGGGGGACAGGGGTCGATGAAAAACTGTTTTTT
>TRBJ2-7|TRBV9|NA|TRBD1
CASSVGTGASYEQYF
TGTGCCAGCAGCGTAGGAACAGGGGCTTCCTACGAGCAGTACTTC
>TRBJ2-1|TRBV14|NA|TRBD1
CASSLTGWLYNEQFF
TGTGCCAGCAGCCTGACAGGGTGGCTTTACAATGAGCAGTTCTTC